This entry concerns a single TCR beta chain. These data originate in a study of cytomegalovirus exposure and HLA in healthy donors. Trimming cost V 8 bases and J 5 bases; bases outside gene matches: 9. Per the germline V gene, CDR1 is GTSNPN and CDR2 is SVGIG (reference sequence). The CDR3 sequence is 13 residues long. PCR employed 60 Vbeta and 13 Jbeta primers. Assay used: immunoSEQ multiplex PCR; TCRdb lists only in-frame clones, some missing. In the table there are about 160,000 clones, roughly 80% of which are singletons. The sequence came from a man younger than 45 in good health and CMV-seronegative. The chain joins TRBV30 to TRBJ2-5; 9 nucleotides line up with TRBD1. Specimen: PBMCs. The CDR3 DNA is TGTGCCGGGGACAGGGTAGGGAGTGAGACCCAGTACTTC. Encoded protein: CAGDRVGSETQYF.